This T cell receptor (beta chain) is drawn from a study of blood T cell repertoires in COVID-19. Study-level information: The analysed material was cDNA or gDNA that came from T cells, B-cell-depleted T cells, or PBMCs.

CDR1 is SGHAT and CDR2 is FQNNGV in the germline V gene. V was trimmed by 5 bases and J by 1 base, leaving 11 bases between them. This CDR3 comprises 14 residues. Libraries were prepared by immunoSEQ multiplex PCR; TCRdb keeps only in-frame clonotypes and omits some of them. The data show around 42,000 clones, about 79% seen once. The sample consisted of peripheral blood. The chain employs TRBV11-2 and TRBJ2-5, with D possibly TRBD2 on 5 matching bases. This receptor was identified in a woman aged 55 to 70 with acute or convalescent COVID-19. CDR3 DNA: TGTGCCAGCAGCCGGTACGGGGTCCAAGAGACCCAGTACTTC. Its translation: CASSRYGVQETQYF.